What follows are 7 T cell receptor beta chains derived from one specimen sequenced in a study of control samples from healthy donors and cancer patients. Using immunoSEQ multiplex PCR, the repertoire was profiled, and TCRdb retains in-frame clones only, with some absent. Of roughly 130,000 clones listed, 92% are singletons. Sequenced sample: blood. The receptors were sampled from a young man in good health.

The chain combines TRBV7-2 with TRBJ1-4; TRBD1 matches at 7 bases. Per the germline V gene, CDR1 is SGHTA and CDR2 is FQGNSA. This CDR3 contains 14 residues. V was pared by 3 bases and J by 5 bases, with 3 bases of the junction left unmatched. CDR3 bases: TGTGCCAGCAGCTTTCAGGGGGGGAATGAAAAACTGTTTTTT. Protein product: CASSFQGGNEKLFF.

The chain couples TRBV7-9 to TRBJ1-2, with 8 positions matching TRBD1. The CDR3 loop spans 17 amino acids. CDR1 SEHNR and CDR2 FQNEAQ come from the germline V gene (reference sequence). The junction had 16 bases not matched to a gene; V was cut back by 5 bases and J by 5 bases. Here the CDR3 reads CASSHALGVDRAYGYTF. As DNA, the CDR3 is TGTGCCAGCAGCCACGCCCTAGGGGTGGACAGGGCTTATGGCTACACCTTC.

The V call is TRBV6-5, the J call TRBJ2-2; perhaps TRBD1 as D (6 bases). V dropped 10 bases and J dropped 0 bases, with 12 bases sitting between them. CDR3 length: 14 residues. The V gene's germline CDR1 is MNHEY and CDR2 SVGAGI. The CDR3 DNA reads TGTGCCACACAGGGTAGGGCGAACACCGGGGAGCTGTTTTTT. Protein sequence: CATQGRANTGELFF.

The chain uses TRBV5-3 and TRBJ1-6, with D possibly being TRBD1 (6 bases). TRBV5-3 is an ORF for which the function is uncertain. The CDR3 loop spans 16 amino acids. Trimming cost V 2 bases and J 4 bases, with 13 bases left between them. The CDR3 bases are TGTGCCAGAAGCTTAGCCGGGACACGATATAATTCACCCCTCCACTTT. Protein product: CARSLAGTRYNSPLHF.

The sample holds one count of this clone. This chain connects TRBV5-4 to TRBJ2-1; 7 bases match TRBD2. This CDR3 contains 16 residues. Germline V lookup: CDR1 SGHNT, CDR2 YYREEE (reference sequence). V gave up 4 bases and J gave up 2 bases; unmatched junction bases: 9. The CDR3 DNA follows: TGTGCCAGCAGCGGTAGCGGGCGCCCCGCCTACAATGAGCAGTTCTTC. Amino acid sequence: CASSGSGRPAYNEQFF.

This chain joins TRBV6-1 and TRBJ1-1; maybe TRBD1 (5 bases). The V end lost 2 bases, the J end lost 4 bases, and 11 bases lay between the germline ends. The CDR3 consists of 14 residues. Germline CDR1 reads MNHNS; CDR2 reads SASEGT. DNA for the CDR3: TGTGCCAGCAGTGAACAGGGCACGGGCACTGAAGCTTTCTTT. Amino acids: CASSEQGTGTEAFF.

This clone was seen just once. The V gene is TRBV7-2, the J gene TRBJ2-7, with 12 positions matching TRBD2. This CDR3 has 16 residues. Germline CDR1 is SGHTA and CDR2 is FQGNSA. The J segment lost 2 bases and the V segment lost 4 bases, leaving 6 bases of the junction unmatched. This CDR3 is CASSSPTSGSTYEQYF. The DNA for the CDR3 is TGTGCCAGCAGCTCCCCGACTAGCGGGAGTACCTACGAGCAGTACTTC.